This T cell receptor (beta chain) was observed in a study of OX40 agonist ivuxolimab in advanced cancers. A remark on this clone: The antigen is unknown.

Patients were ineligible given autoimmune disease history or systemic immunosuppression. The assay was immunoSEQ multiplex PCR, and TCRdb's table has in-frame clones only and misses some. The data show roughly 67,000 clones, roughly 86% seen once. Points from the study as a whole: At doses 0.1 to 3.0 mg/kg, CD4+ and CD8+ clones expanded. Antigens targeted by the expanded peripheral T cells were not determined.

The sample in question was CD4+ or CD8+ T cells sorted from blood, obtained in a trial of the OX40 agonist ivuxolimab. This clonotype was sampled from an adult with an advanced solid tumor such as melanoma, head and neck, liver or kidney cancer.

The CDR3 region has the DNA TGTGCCTGGAGTCCTGGGGGTGGGGTATACTCTGGGGCCAACGTCCTGACTTTC. It is translated as CAWSPGGGVYSGANVLTF. The chain combines TRBV30 with TRBJ2-6; either TRBD1 or TRBD2 may supply D (5 bases each). The CDR3 spans 18 residues. The V gene lost 2 bases and the J gene lost 0 bases, with 17 bases spanning the gap. In germline, CDR1 is GTSNPN, CDR2 SVGIG (reference sequence). The variable domain in full, completed from reference TRBV30 and TRBJ2-6, reads SQTIHQWPATLVQPVGSPLSLECTVEGTSNPNLYWYRQAAGRGLQLLFYSVGIGQISSEVPQNLSASRPQDRQFILSSKKLLLSDSGFYLCAWSPGGGVYSGANVLTFGAGSRLTVL.